Below are 7 T cell receptor beta chains sequenced from a single sample in a study of blood T cell repertoires in COVID-19. Data came from immunoSEQ multiplex PCR; TCRdb stores just in-frame clones and leaves some out. The table lists a few hundred thousand clones, around 92% of them singletons. The specimen sequenced was peripheral blood. The receptors were sampled from a young man who had recovered from COVID-19.

This chain links TRBV4-1 with TRBJ1-2; no clear D. The CDR3 spans 18 residues. Trimming took off 0 bases at V and 4 bases at J, with 21 bases between the two ends. Germline V gene sequence: CDR1 MGHRA, CDR2 YSYEKL. The CDR3 sequence is CASSQDQPQYTMLYGYTF. The CDR3 coding sequence is TGCGCCAGCAGCCAAGATCAACCACAGTACACCATGCTCTATGGCTACACCTTC.

Comment on this clone: A junction boundary mismatches the germline segment, possibly from a read error. This chain uses TRBV30 with TRBJ2-7; maybe TRBD1 (6 bases). CDR1 and CDR2 from the germline V gene are GTSNPN and SVGIG (reference sequence). This CDR3 is built from 13 residues. In DNA, the CDR3 is TGTACCTGGAGTGGGGGCGACTCCTACGAGCAGTACTTC. It encodes CTWSGGDSYEQYF.

This sequence joins TRBV27 and TRBJ2-5; 11 bases fit TRBD2. Trimming took 3 bases from V and 0 from J; bases not matched to a gene: 3. Per germline, CDR1 MNHEY and CDR2 SMNVEV (reference sequence). CDR3 length: 16 amino acids. CDR3 bases: TGTGCCAGCAGTTTTGAGACTAGCGGGGACCAAGAGACCCAGTACTTC. Translated, it gives CASSFETSGDQETQYF.

The rearrangement joins TRBV6-5 to TRBJ1-2; a weak D match, TRBD1 (5 bases). V lost 7 bases to trimming and J lost 7 bases, with 13 bases between them. CDR1 is MNHEY, CDR2 SVGAGI, per germline. This CDR3 spans 12 amino acids. Here the CDR3 reads CASNKQGLGYTF. DNA for the CDR3: TGTGCCAGCAATAAGCAGGGTCTTGGCTACACCTTC.

CDR3: CASSLGAGLETQYF. The CDR3 nucleotides read TGTGCCAGCAGCTTAGGGGCAGGGTTAGAGACCCAGTACTTC. V usage is TRBV7-8 and J usage is TRBJ2-5; weak D call: TRBD1 (5 bases). The length of the CDR3 is 14 residues. Deletions cut 1 base from V and 4 bases from J, with 10 bases between. Germline CDR1 reads SGHVS; CDR2 reads FQNEAQ.

This clone appeared a few times. This specimen includes other DNA sequences encoding the same CDR3. This chain links TRBV29-1 with TRBJ1-2, with 9 bases fitting TRBD1. The CDR3 consists of 12 residues. V was pared by 6 bases and J by 8 bases, with 7 bases of the junction left unmatched. From germline, CDR1 is SQVTM and CDR2 ANQGSEA. CDR3 nucleotide sequence: TGCAGCGTCGAGACAGGGGGAGGCGGCTACACCTTC. Translated: CSVETGGGGYTF.

The gene calls are TRBV5-1 and TRBJ2-7; TRBD2 might be the D (8 bases). From germline, CDR1 is SGHRS and CDR2 YFSETQ. The CDR3 covers 17 residues. With 4 bases removed from V and 2 bases from J, the gap between germline ends came to 22 bases. In DNA form, the CDR3 reads TGCGCCAGCAGCCCGCCGGGGGGGCAGGGGGGTCCCTACGAGCAGTACTTC. Translating it yields CASSPPGGQGGPYEQYF.